Given below is one TCR beta chain in context. Its antigen is still unknown. Measured with immunoSEQ multiplex PCR; TCRdb has only the in-frame clones, and not every one. The sample lists 150,000 to 200,000 clones, around nine tenths seen once, with 10% in the top ten. This sample is drawn from a study of cytomegalovirus exposure and HLA in healthy donors. Study in general: According to later analysis, the same platform produced the approximately 120 validation and 600 to 800 first-cohort repertoires.

Whole-study results and caveats: The study recorded over 150 TCR beta chains that were cytomegalovirus-associated.

CDR1 LNHDA and CDR2 SQIVND come from the germline V gene (reference sequence). The CDR3 has 13 residues. With V trimmed by 5 bases and J by 5 bases, 3 bases remained unmatched. This receptor was taken from a woman aged 18 to 35 in good health and CMV-seropositive. V is TRBV19 and J is TRBJ2-3; 8 nucleotides line up with TRBD2. Sequenced input: PBMCs. CDR3 in DNA: TGTGCCAGTAGTTTGACTAGCGTAGATACGCAGTATTTT. Translation gives CASSLTSVDTQYF.